This entry lists 23 T cell receptor beta chains sequenced from one sample in a study of cytomegalovirus exposure and HLA in healthy donors. The PCR employed 60 Vbeta primers together with 13 Jbeta primers. Here immunoSEQ multiplex PCR was the method, and the copy in TCRdb shows in-frame clones only, minus some. The data show roughly 180,000 clones, with 77% seen just once and 1.4% held by the top ten. Material: PBMCs. These receptors all stem from a young woman in good health and CMV-seropositive.

This clone was found a few times. The gene calls are TRBV30 and TRBJ1-3, with D tentatively TRBD1 (6 bases). The CDR3 extends over 14 amino acids. The V gene lost 2 bases and the J gene lost 4 bases, with 12 bases spanning the gap. Germline V CDR1 and CDR2: GTSNPN, SVGIG (reference sequence). In nucleotides, the CDR3 is TGTGCCTGGAGTACAGGGAAGGGCGGAAACACCATATATTTT. Protein sequence: CAWSTGKGGNTIYF.

This clone was detected a few times. V is TRBV7-7 and J is TRBJ2-2; no firm D call. Germline loops: CDR1 SSHAT, CDR2 FNYEAQ (reference sequence). V shed 1 base and J shed 5 bases, with 5 bases lying between them. The CDR3 has 13 residues. The CDR3 region has the DNA TGTGCCAGCAGCTTAGTTCGGACCGGGGAGCTGTTTTTT. Translated, it gives CASSLVRTGELFF.

The chain couples TRBV28 to TRBJ2-1, with 10 bases identical to TRBD2. Germline values: CDR1 MDHEN, CDR2 SYDVKM. The CDR3 loop spans 14 amino acids. The J segment lost 12 bases and the V segment lost 4 bases, leaving 9 bases of the junction unmatched. As DNA, the CDR3 is TGTGCCAGCAGTTCAGGACTAGCGGCACGGGGGCAGTTCTTC. This encodes CASSSGLAARGQFF. Combining the CDR3 with reference TRBV28 and TRBJ2-1 gives the whole variable domain DVKVTQSSRYLVKRTGEKVFLECVQDMDHENMFWYRQDPGLGLRLIYFSYDVKMKEKGDIPEGYSVSREKKERFSLILESASTNQTSMYLCASSSGLAARGQFFGPGTRLTVL.

This clone was picked up one time. The chain employs TRBV20-1 and TRBJ1-1, with TRBD1 as a possible D gene (6 bases). The CDR3 has 11 residues. The V and J ends lost 5 bases and 6 bases respectively, with 10 bases between them. Germline-derived CDR1 and CDR2 are DFQATT and SNEGSKA (reference sequence). The CDR3 nucleotides read TGCAGTGCTCTAGGACAGCCTGAAGCTTTCTTT. As protein: CSALGQPEAFF.

This clone was detected a few times. J is TRBJ2-5 and V is TRBV5-5; a weak D match, TRBD2 (6 bases). The CDR3 totals 15 residues. The V gene lost 2 bases and the J gene lost 4 bases, with 15 bases spanning the gap. CDR1 and CDR2 (germline): SGHKS, YYEKEE (reference sequence). CDR3 DNA sequence: TGTGCCAGCAGCTTTATCGGGAGCGAGGGAGAGACCCAGTACTTC. Amino acids: CASSFIGSEGETQYF.

This clone has just a few counts. The V call is TRBV28, the J call TRBJ1-4; no clear D. CDR3 length: 14 residues. The germline CDR1 and CDR2 sequences are MDHEN and SYDVKM. Trimming removed 3 bases at V and 6 bases at J, with 11 bases between. The DNA for the CDR3 is TGTGCCAGCAGTTTCCCATTACAAGATGAAAAACTGTTTTTT. As protein: CASSFPLQDEKLFF.

This clone has a handful of counts. This sequence joins TRBV10-3 and TRBJ2-1, with TRBD2 identical over 12 bases. The CDR3 extends over 15 amino acids. Germline V gene lookup returns CDR1 ENHRY and CDR2 SYGVKD. V was pared by 3 bases and J by 7 bases, with 4 bases of the junction left unmatched. The DNA for the CDR3 is TGTGCCATCAGTGATCGACTAGCGGGAGAAAATGAGCAGTTCTTC. It translates to CAISDRLAGENEQFF.

CDR3 coding DNA: TGCAGCGTTGTCGGGGATACTAGCGGGAGGGCAGATACGCAGTATTTT. This codes for CSVVGDTSGRADTQYF. The chain joins TRBV29-1 to TRBJ2-3; 13 bases map to TRBD2. V trimming: 4 bases; J trimming: 4 bases; junction bases outside the gene matches: 8. Germline lookup yields CDR1 SQVTM and CDR2 ANQGSEA. This CDR3 is 16 amino acids long.

This clone was counted only a few times. The chain links TRBV28 to TRBJ2-7, with D possibly being TRBD1 (6 bases). The germline CDR1 and CDR2 sequences are MDHEN and SYDVKM. V gave up 6 bases and J gave up 2 bases, with 17 bases separating them. The length of the CDR3 is 15 residues. The CDR3 region is CASRTGQWGPYEQYF. CDR3 nucleotide sequence: TGTGCCAGCAGAACCGGACAGTGGGGACCCTACGAGCAGTACTTC.

J is TRBJ2-6 and V is TRBV25-1, with a weak D call TRBD2 (6 bases). Germline CDR1 reads MGHDK; CDR2 reads SYGVNS. This CDR3 contains 13 residues. With 9 bases removed from V and 1 base from J, the gap between germline ends came to 7 bases. The DNA for the CDR3 is TGTGCCAGTGGGGGGTCTGGGGCCAACGTCCTGACTTTC. Its protein product is CASGGSGANVLTF.

The chain couples TRBV11-1 to TRBJ2-7; the match to TRBD2 covers 13 bases. V was clipped by 5 bases and J by 3 bases; unmatched bases: 10. Germline values: CDR1 SGHAT, CDR2 FQDESV (reference sequence). This CDR3 is 17 amino acids long. The CDR3 coding sequence is TGTGCCAGCAGCCATTTCCCGGGGACTAGCGGGATCTACGAGCAGTACTTC. It yields the protein CASSHFPGTSGIYEQYF.

The sample holds a few counts of this clone. Other DNA sequences in this specimen translate into the identical CDR3. The rearrangement joins TRBV20-1 to TRBJ2-7; unclear D gene. The germline gives CDR1 DFQATT, CDR2 SNEGSKA (reference sequence). CDR3 length equals 11 residues. V lost 0 bases, J lost 3 bases, and 3 bases lay in between. CDR3: CSARDSYEQYF. The CDR3 DNA reads as TGCAGTGCTAGAGATAGCTACGAGCAGTACTTC.

This clone was detected once. The V call is TRBV5-1, the J call TRBJ1-4, with 8 bases fitting TRBD1. The ends lost 3 bases at V and 4 bases at J; junction bases unmatched: 5. This CDR3 comprises 15 residues. Germline V gives CDR1 SGHRS, CDR2 YFSETQ. The CDR3 coding sequence is TGCGCCAGCAGCTCGACACAGGGGGTTAATGAAAAACTGTTTTTT. Its translation: CASSSTQGVNEKLFF.

This chain joins TRBV19 and TRBJ1-5, with D perhaps TRBD1 (6 bases). The CDR3 totals 13 residues. Trimming removed 3 bases from V and 7 bases from J, with 10 bases in between. Germline CDR1 reads LNHDA; CDR2 reads SQIVND (reference sequence). The CDR3 sequence is CASSIERGQPQHF. The CDR3 DNA follows: TGTGCCAGTAGTATCGAGAGGGGGCAGCCCCAGCATTTT.

The genes are TRBV4-3 and TRBJ2-5, with 7 bases that match TRBD1. CDR3 length equals 13 residues. Germline trimming cut 2 bases from V and 5 bases from J; bases unmatched to any gene: 2. CDR1 and CDR2 (germline): LGHNA, YSLEER. The CDR3 DNA sequence: TGCGCCAGCAGCCAAACGGGACAGGAGACCCAGTACTTC. As protein: CASSQTGQETQYF.

The genes are TRBV5-4 and TRBJ2-5; a weak D match, TRBD1 (5 bases). This CDR3 is built from 14 residues. Germline V gene sequence: CDR1 SGHNT, CDR2 YYREEE (reference sequence). V was cut by 0 bases and J by 1 base, with 7 bases left in between. CDR3 nucleotides: TGTGCCAGCAGCTTGGAAAGGGGCCAAGAGACCCAGTACTTC. Translated, it gives CASSLERGQETQYF.

This clone was seen a few times. DNA for the CDR3: TGTGCCAGCAGCCAAGTGGACAGGGACTACTACGAGCAGTACTTC. This translates into CASSQVDRDYYEQYF. The chain carries TRBV28 and TRBJ2-7, with a weak D call TRBD1 (8 bases). The CDR3 has 15 amino acids. V was pared by 6 bases and J by 3 bases, with 18 bases between. Germline lookup yields CDR1 MDHEN and CDR2 SYDVKM.

The chain couples TRBV10-3 to TRBJ1-1, with no clear D. Trimming shortened V by 5 bases and J by 1 base, and 11 bases separated the two germline ends. The germline V gene has CDR1 ENHRY and CDR2 SYGVKD. The CDR3 consists of 14 residues. DNA for the CDR3: TGTGCCATCAGTACCGAGACACCGAACACTGAAGCTTTCTTT. Its translation is CAISTETPNTEAFF.

This rearrangement joins TRBV6-1 to TRBJ1-2; D is uncertain. V lost 3 bases and J 4 bases, leaving 3 bases between the germline ends. The CDR3 length is 11 residues. Germline loops: CDR1 MNHNS, CDR2 SASEGT. The CDR3 is CASSDLYGYTF. Here the CDR3 DNA reads TGTGCCAGCAGTGACCTCTATGGCTACACCTTC.

This chain connects TRBV10-3 to TRBJ1-5; unclear D gene. Germline V gives CDR1 ENHRY, CDR2 SYGVKD. The CDR3 totals 13 residues. Trimming cost V 3 bases and J 2 bases, with 5 bases left between them. The CDR3 DNA follows: TGTGCCATCAGTGACGGGGGCAATCAGCCCCAGCATTTT. Amino acid sequence: CAISDGGNQPQHF.

This clone has only a few counts. The rearrangement links TRBV4-3 to TRBJ2-7, with 7 positions matching TRBD1. Germline V gene sequence: CDR1 LGHNA, CDR2 YSLEER. J gave up 5 bases and V 0 bases, and 7 bases lay outside the gene matches. The length of the CDR3 is 15 residues. The CDR3 sequence: CASSQEGTAPNEQYF. The CDR3 nucleotides read TGCGCCAGCAGCCAAGAAGGGACAGCTCCAAACGAGCAGTACTTC.

The chain links TRBV10-1 to TRBJ2-2; D remains unclear. This CDR3 is 14 amino acids long. V gave up 3 bases and J gave up 4 bases, with 9 bases separating them. Germline assignment: CDR1 WNHNN and CDR2 SYGVQD (reference sequence). CDR3 region: CASSEHASTGELFF. CDR3 DNA: TGCGCCAGCAGTGAACACGCTAGCACCGGGGAGCTGTTTTTT.

The chain uses TRBV6-5 and TRBJ1-5; no clear D. The germline V gene has CDR1 MNHEY and CDR2 SVGAGI. Trimming took 6 bases from V and 7 from J, leaving 13 bases between them. The CDR3 contains 13 residues. CDR3 coding DNA: TGTGCCAGCAGGACTAATCGGGAACAGCCCCAGCATTTT. Translated: CASRTNREQPQHF.